The rows below give T cell receptor beta chains drawn from one sample of a study of cytomegalovirus exposure and HLA in healthy donors. Assay: immunoSEQ multiplex PCR; the TCRdb copy retains only in-frame clones and omits some. The table includes approximately 150,000 clones, roughly 77% detected once. The sequenced material came from PBMCs. The source is a young man in good health and CMV-seropositive. CDR3s include the opening cysteine and the closing phenylalanine or tryptophan. The order of the fields is V gene, D gene, J gene, clone size, CDR3 DNA, CDR3 protein. A D gene is named only where the DNA matches it firmly. Where a row states a size, it is once, few, many or the class of an expanded clone; other rows omit it.

V gene: TRBV13; D gene: -; J gene: TRBJ2-2; clone size: few; CDR3 DNA: TGTGCCAGCAGCCCCCTCCGGGACAACCCCTTCGGGACCGGGGAGCTGTTTTTT; CDR3 protein: CASSPLRDNPFGTGELFF
V gene: TRBV6-4; D gene: -; J gene: TRBJ1-2; clone size: few; CDR3 DNA: TGTGCCAGCAGTGACTCCGGGGGAGGGTCTGGCTACACCTTC; CDR3 protein: CASSDSGGGSGYTF
V gene: TRBV4-2; D gene: -; J gene: TRBJ2-2; clone size: -; CDR3 DNA: TGTGCCAGCAGCCAAGGGCGTGGGGGGGCATTGGGCGGGGAGCTGTTTTTT; CDR3 protein: CASSQGRGGALGGELFF
V gene: TRBV14; D gene: -; J gene: TRBJ2-2; clone size: few; CDR3 DNA: TGTGCCAGCAGCCAAGCGAGGGGGTACACCGGGGAGCTGTTTTTT; CDR3 protein: CASSQARGYTGELFF
V gene: TRBV9; D gene: -; J gene: TRBJ2-3; clone size: -; CDR3 DNA: TGTGCCAGCAGCGTATTTGCGGGGAGCACAGATACGCAGTATTTT; CDR3 protein: CASSVFAGSTDTQYF
V gene: TRBV18; D gene: -; J gene: TRBJ2-3; clone size: -; CDR3 DNA: TGTGCCAGCTCACCGGTAAACAGGCAAACAGATACGCAGTATTTT; CDR3 protein: CASSPVNRQTDTQYF
V gene: TRBV6-1; D gene: -; J gene: TRBJ1-5; clone size: -; CDR3 DNA: TGTGCCAGCAGTGTTGTGGTGCGAAGAAATCAGCCCCAGCATTTT; CDR3 protein: CASSVVVRRNQPQHF
V gene: TRBV30; D gene: -; J gene: TRBJ1-1; clone size: -; CDR3 DNA: TGTGCCTGGACTCTAAACGCCCTAAAGAACACTGAAGCTTTCTTT; CDR3 protein: CAWTLNALKNTEAFF
V gene: TRBV5-6; D gene: -; J gene: TRBJ1-3; clone size: -; CDR3 DNA: TGTGCCAGCAGCTTGGGTCCGAGGATCTCTGGAAACACCATATATTTT; CDR3 protein: CASSLGPRISGNTIYF
V gene: TRBV15; D gene: TRBD2; J gene: TRBJ2-5; clone size: -; CDR3 DNA: TGTGCCACCAGCAGAGATTTCCTAGCGGGAATGGAGACCCAGTACTTC; CDR3 protein: CATSRDFLAGMETQYF
V gene: TRBV10-2; D gene: -; J gene: TRBJ1-1; clone size: -; CDR3 DNA: TGCGCCAGCAGACAGGGCTCCGCTACTGAAGCTTTCTTT; CDR3 protein: CASRQGSATEAFF
V gene: TRBV11-2; D gene: -; J gene: TRBJ1-6; clone size: few; CDR3 DNA: TGTGCCAGCAGCTTAGCCCAGGGTGGCGCACCCCTCCACTTT; CDR3 protein: CASSLAQGGAPLHF
V gene: TRBV28; D gene: TRBD1; J gene: TRBJ1-6; clone size: -; CDR3 DNA: TGTGCCAGCAGGCCGAGACAGGGCAACTTCAATTCACCCCTCCACTTT; CDR3 protein: CASRPRQGNFNSPLHF
V gene: TRBV28; D gene: TRBD1; J gene: TRBJ1-3; clone size: -; CDR3 DNA: TGTGCCAGCAGTCGCACCGGGACAGGGAGTGCAAACACCATATATTTT; CDR3 protein: CASSRTGTGSANTIYF
V gene: TRBV4-1; D gene: TRBD2; J gene: TRBJ2-3; clone size: -; CDR3 DNA: TGCGCCAGCAGCCCTCTAATAGGACTAGCGGGCCTACCCGGCACAGATACGCAGTATTTT; CDR3 protein: CASSPLIGLAGLPGTDTQYF
V gene: TRBV12-5; D gene: -; J gene: TRBJ1-2; clone size: -; CDR3 DNA: TGTGCTAGTGGTTTGGGGACAGAAGGGCATGGCTACACCTTC; CDR3 protein: CASGLGTEGHGYTF
V gene: TRBV5-1; D gene: -; J gene: TRBJ1-1; clone size: -; CDR3 DNA: TGCGCCAGCAGCCCCCCGATACGGGGGAACACTGAAGCTTTCTTT; CDR3 protein: CASSPPIRGNTEAFF
V gene: TRBV30; D gene: TRBD1; J gene: TRBJ1-1; clone size: -; CDR3 DNA: TGTGCCAGTGATAGGGGGCAGGGCACTGAAGCTTTCTTT; CDR3 protein: CASDRGQGTEAFF
V gene: TRBV5-6; D gene: TRBD2; J gene: TRBJ2-5; clone size: -; CDR3 DNA: TGTGCCAGCAGCTTCGCTAGCGGGGAGACCCAGTACTTC; CDR3 protein: CASSFASGETQYF
V gene: TRBV9; D gene: -; J gene: TRBJ1-1; clone size: -; CDR3 DNA: TGTGCCAGCAGCGTAGTTTCAGGGATGAACACTGAAGCTTTCTTT; CDR3 protein: CASSVVSGMNTEAFF
V gene: TRBV12-5; D gene: -; J gene: TRBJ1-1; clone size: -; CDR3 DNA: TGTGCTAGTGGTTCCTTAATACCTTACCTGGGAGGCGGCACTGAAGCTTTCTTT; CDR3 protein: CASGSLIPYLGGGTEAFF
V gene: TRBV11-2; D gene: -; J gene: TRBJ1-4; clone size: -; CDR3 DNA: TGTGCCACCTCCGTAGGACAGCTAGATAGTGAAAAACTGTTTTTT; CDR3 protein: CATSVGQLDSEKLFF
V gene: TRBV4-1; D gene: -; J gene: TRBJ1-1; clone size: -; CDR3 DNA: TGCGCCAGCAGCCCGGGACAGAACACTGAAGCTTTCTTT; CDR3 protein: CASSPGQNTEAFF
V gene: TRBV30; D gene: TRBD1; J gene: TRBJ2-3; clone size: -; CDR3 DNA: TGTGCAGGGACAGGGGGTTTGACGCAGTATTTT; CDR3 protein: CAGTGGLTQYF
V gene: TRBV5-6; D gene: TRBD1; J gene: TRBJ1-4; clone size: -; CDR3 DNA: TGTGCCAGCAGCCCTGGACAGGGAGGTGAAAAACTGTTTTTT; CDR3 protein: CASSPGQGGEKLFF
V gene: TRBV7-8; D gene: -; J gene: TRBJ1-1; clone size: -; CDR3 DNA: TGTGCCAGCAGCTTATCGGGTAACACTGAAGCTTTCTTT; CDR3 protein: CASSLSGNTEAFF
V gene: TRBV5-1; D gene: TRBD2; J gene: TRBJ2-1; clone size: -; CDR3 DNA: TGCGCCAGCAGTATGAGCGGGAGGCATGAGCAGTTCTTC; CDR3 protein: CASSMSGRHEQFF
V gene: TRBV27; D gene: TRBD2; J gene: TRBJ2-3; clone size: -; CDR3 DNA: TGTGCCAGCAGTCCCGGACTAGCGGGAGGTTCGTCGGGCACAGATACGCAGTATTTT; CDR3 protein: CASSPGLAGGSSGTDTQYF
V gene: TRBV5-4; D gene: TRBD1; J gene: TRBJ1-1; clone size: -; CDR3 DNA: TGTGCCAGCAGTCCCCAGGGGGCGCACACTGAAGCTTTCTTT; CDR3 protein: CASSPQGAHTEAFF
V gene: TRBV4-1; D gene: TRBD2; J gene: TRBJ2-4; clone size: -; CDR3 DNA: TGCGCCAGCAGCCAAGTCGGACTAGCGGGACGCGAGAGGGACATTCAGTACTTC; CDR3 protein: CASSQVGLAGRERDIQYF
V gene: TRBV6-6; D gene: TRBD2; J gene: TRBJ2-3; clone size: -; CDR3 DNA: TGTGCCAGCAGTCCCGGGACTAGATACGCAGATACGCAGTATTTT; CDR3 protein: CASSPGTRYADTQYF